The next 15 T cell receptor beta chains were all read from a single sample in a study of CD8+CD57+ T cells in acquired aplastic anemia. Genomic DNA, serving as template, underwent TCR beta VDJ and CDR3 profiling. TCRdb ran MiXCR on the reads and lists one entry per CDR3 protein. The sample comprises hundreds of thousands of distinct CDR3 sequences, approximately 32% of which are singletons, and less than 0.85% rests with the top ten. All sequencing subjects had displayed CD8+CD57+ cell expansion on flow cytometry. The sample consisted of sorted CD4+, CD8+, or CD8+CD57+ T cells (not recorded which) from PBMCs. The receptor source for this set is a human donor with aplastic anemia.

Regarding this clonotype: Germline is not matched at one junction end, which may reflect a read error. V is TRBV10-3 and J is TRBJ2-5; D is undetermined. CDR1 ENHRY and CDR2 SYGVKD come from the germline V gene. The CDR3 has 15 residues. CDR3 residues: CTISESVAEKETQYF. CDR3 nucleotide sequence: TGTACCATCAGTGAGTCCGTTGCGGAGAAAGAGACCCAGTACTTC.

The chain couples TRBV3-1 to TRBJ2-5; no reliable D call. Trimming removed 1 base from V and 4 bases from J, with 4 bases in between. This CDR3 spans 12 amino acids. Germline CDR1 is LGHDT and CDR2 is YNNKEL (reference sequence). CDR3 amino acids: CASSQVRETQYF. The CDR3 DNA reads TGTGCCAGCAGCCAAGTAAGAGAGACCCAGTACTTC.

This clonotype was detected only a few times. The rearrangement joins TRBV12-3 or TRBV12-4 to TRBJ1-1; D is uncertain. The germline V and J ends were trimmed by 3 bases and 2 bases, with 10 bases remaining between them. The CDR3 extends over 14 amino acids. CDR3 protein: CASSFTPINTEAFF. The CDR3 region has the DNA TGTGCCAGCAGTTTCACGCCTATAAACACTGAAGCTTTCTTT.

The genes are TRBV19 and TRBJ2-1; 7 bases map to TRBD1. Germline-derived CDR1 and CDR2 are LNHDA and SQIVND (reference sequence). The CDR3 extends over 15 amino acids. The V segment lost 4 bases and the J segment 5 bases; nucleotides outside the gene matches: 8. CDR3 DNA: TGTGCCAGTAGTACGAAAAGGGGGCAAGACAATGAGCAGTTCTTC. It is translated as CASSTKRGQDNEQFF.

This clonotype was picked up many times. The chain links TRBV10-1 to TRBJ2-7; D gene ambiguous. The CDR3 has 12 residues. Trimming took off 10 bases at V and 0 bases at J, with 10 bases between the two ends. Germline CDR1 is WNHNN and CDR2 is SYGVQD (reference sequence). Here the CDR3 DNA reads TGCGCCAACAAAGTAAACTCCTACGAGCAGTACTTC. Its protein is CANKVNSYEQYF.

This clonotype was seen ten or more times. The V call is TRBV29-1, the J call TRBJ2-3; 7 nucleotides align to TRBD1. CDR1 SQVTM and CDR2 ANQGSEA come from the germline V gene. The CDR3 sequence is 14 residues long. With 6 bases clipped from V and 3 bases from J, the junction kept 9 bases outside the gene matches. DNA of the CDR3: TGCAGCGTGAACGACAGGGTTTTGACAGATACGCAGTATTTT. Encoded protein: CSVNDRVLTDTQYF.

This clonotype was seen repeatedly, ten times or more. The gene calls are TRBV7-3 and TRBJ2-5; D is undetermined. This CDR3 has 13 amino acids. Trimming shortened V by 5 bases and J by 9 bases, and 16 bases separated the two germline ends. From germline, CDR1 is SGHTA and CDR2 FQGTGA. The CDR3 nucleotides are TGTGCCAGCAGCCTGGGTTTAGCAAGGCCCCAGTACTTC. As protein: CASSLGLARPQYF.

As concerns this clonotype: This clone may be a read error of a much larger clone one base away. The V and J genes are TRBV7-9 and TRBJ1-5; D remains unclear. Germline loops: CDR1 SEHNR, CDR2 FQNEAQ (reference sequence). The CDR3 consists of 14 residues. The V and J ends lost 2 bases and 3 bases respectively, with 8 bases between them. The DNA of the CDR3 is TGTGCCAGCAGCTTAACGGACTTCAATCAGCCCCAGCATTTT. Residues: CASSLTDFNQPQHF.

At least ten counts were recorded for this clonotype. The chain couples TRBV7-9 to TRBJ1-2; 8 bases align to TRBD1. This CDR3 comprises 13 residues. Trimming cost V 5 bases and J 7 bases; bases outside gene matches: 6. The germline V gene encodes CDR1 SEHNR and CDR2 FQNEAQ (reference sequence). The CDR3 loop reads CASSPLDRGGYTF. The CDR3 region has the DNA TGTGCCAGCAGCCCACTCGACAGGGGTGGCTACACCTTC.

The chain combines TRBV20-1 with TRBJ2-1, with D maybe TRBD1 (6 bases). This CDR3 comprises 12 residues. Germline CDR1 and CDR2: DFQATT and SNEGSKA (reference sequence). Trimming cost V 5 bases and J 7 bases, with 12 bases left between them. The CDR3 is CSALFQGNEQFF. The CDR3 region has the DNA TGCAGTGCTCTCTTTCAGGGGAATGAGCAGTTCTTC.

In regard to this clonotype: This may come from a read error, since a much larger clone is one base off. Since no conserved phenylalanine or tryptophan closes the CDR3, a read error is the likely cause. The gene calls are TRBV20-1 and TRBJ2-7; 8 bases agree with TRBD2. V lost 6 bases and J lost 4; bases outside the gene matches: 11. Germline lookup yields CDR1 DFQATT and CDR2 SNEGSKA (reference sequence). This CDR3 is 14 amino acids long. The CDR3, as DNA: TGCAGTGCCGCCGGGGGGGGTAATGTTTACGAGCAGTACCTC. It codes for CSAAGGGNVYEQYL.

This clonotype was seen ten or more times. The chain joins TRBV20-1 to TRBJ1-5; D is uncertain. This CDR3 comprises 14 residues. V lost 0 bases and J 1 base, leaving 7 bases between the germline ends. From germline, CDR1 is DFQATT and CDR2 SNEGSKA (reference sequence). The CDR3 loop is CSARDTESNQPQHF. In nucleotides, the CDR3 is TGCAGTGCTAGAGACACAGAGAGCAATCAGCCCCAGCATTTT.

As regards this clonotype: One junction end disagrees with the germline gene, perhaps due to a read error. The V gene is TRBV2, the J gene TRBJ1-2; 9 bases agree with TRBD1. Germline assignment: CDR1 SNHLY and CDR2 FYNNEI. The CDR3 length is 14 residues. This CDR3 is CASSRDRASYSYTF. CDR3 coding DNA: TGTGCCAGCAGCCGGGACAGGGCCTCCTATAGCTACACCTTC.

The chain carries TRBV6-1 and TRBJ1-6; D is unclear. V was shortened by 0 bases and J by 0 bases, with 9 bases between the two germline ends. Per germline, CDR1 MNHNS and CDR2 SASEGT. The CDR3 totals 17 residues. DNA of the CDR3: TGTGCCAGCAGTGAAGCAGCCCCAAGCTCCTATAATTCACCCCTCCACTTT. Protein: CASSEAAPSSYNSPLHF.

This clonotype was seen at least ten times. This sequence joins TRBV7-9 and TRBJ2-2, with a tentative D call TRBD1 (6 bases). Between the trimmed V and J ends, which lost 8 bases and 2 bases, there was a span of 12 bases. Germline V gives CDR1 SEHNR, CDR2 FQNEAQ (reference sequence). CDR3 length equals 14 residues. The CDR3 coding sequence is TGTGCCAGCCCCGGGACAACAAACACCGGGGAGCTGTTTTTT. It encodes CASPGTTNTGELFF. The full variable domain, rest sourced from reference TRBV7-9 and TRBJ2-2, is DTGVSQNPRHKITKRGQNVTFRCDPISEHNRLYWYRQTLGQGPEFLTYFQNEAQLEKSRLLSDRFSAERPKGSFSTLEIQRTEQGDSAMYLCASPGTTNTGELFFGEGSRLTVL.